This TCR beta chain was captured in a study of T cells in Graves' hyperthyroidism and ophthalmopathy. Study information: Staff took peripheral blood when the initial diagnosis was made, before any treatment began. Study findings and constraints: Most thyroid clonotypes expanded above 0.001 were also detected in blood. The model's output predicted ophthalmopathy at a median of roughly 6.9 months prior to onset.

Any patient presenting with uncontrolled infection, other autoimmune disease, pregnancy or lactation was left out. The CDR3 contains 16 residues. CDR1 GTSNPN and CDR2 SVGIG come from the germline V gene (reference sequence). The V segment lost 0 bases and the J segment 3 bases; nucleotides outside the gene matches: 10. This clonotype occurred many times. Antigen unknown. The source material, RNA transcripts, was used to amplify TCR beta CDR3 regions. A set of HTBI primers served as the primers for a first-round RT-PCR of the TCR CDR3. TCRdb called the multiplex PCR reads again in MiXCR, with one record for every CDR3 protein. The sample carries some 360,000 distinct CDR3 sequences, roughly 20% recorded once.

The sample comprised blood. The chain recombines TRBV30 with TRBJ1-1, with 7 nucleotides matching TRBD1. This receptor was taken from a woman between 40 and 50 years old with Graves' ophthalmopathy. The CDR3 sequence: CAWSVEGGGADTEAFF. The CDR3 DNA is TGTGCCTGGAGTGTCGAAGGAGGGGGCGCGGACACTGAAGCTTTCTTT.